Listed below are T cell receptor beta chains from one sample, sequenced in a study of post-analysis software for immune sequencing data. TCRdb recomputed calls from the PCR reads with MiXCR, one row per CDR3 protein. The sample records roughly 600,000 distinct CDR3 sequences, 44% being singletons. What was sequenced was blood. The receptors come from a girl aged 10 to 17 with multiple sclerosis. CDR3s include the opening cysteine and the closing phenylalanine or tryptophan. D genes are given only for firm matches. Clone size appears in some rows only: once, few, many, or a class for an expanded clone.

j_gene: TRBJ1-2; v_gene: TRBV4-1; abundance: -; d_gene: -; CDR3aa: CANSQDEKRGYTF; CDR3nt: TGCGCCAACAGCCAAGATGAAAAACGAGGCTACACCTTC
j_gene: TRBJ2-7; v_gene: TRBV20-1; abundance: few; d_gene: -; CDR3aa: CSASSTGTFEQYF; CDR3nt: TGCAGTGCTAGCTCGACCGGGACATTCGAGCAGTACTTC
j_gene: TRBJ1-6; v_gene: TRBV7-8; abundance: few; d_gene: TRBD1; CDR3aa: CASSRRQGASPLHF; CDR3nt: TGTGCCAGCAGTCGTAGGCAGGGGGCTTCACCCCTCCACTTT
j_gene: TRBJ2-1; v_gene: TRBV5-1; abundance: few; d_gene: -; CDR3aa: CASSFTLSNEQFF; CDR3nt: TGCGCCAGCAGCTTTACCTTATCAAATGAGCAGTTCTTC
j_gene: TRBJ2-1; v_gene: TRBV12-3/TRBV12-4; abundance: -; d_gene: -; CDR3aa: CASRDRDEQFF; CDR3nt: TGTGCCAGCAGGGACCGGGACGAGCAGTTCTTC
j_gene: TRBJ2-7; v_gene: TRBV11-2; abundance: few; d_gene: TRBD1; CDR3aa: CASSFDRGNDEQYF; CDR3nt: TGTGCCAGCAGCTTCGACAGGGGAAACGACGAGCAGTACTTC
j_gene: TRBJ1-5; v_gene: TRBV12-3/TRBV12-4; abundance: -; d_gene: -; CDR3aa: CATTQLTGNQPQHF; CDR3nt: TGTGCCACCACACAACTAACAGGGAATCAGCCCCAGCATTTT
j_gene: TRBJ2-6; v_gene: TRBV5-1; abundance: -; d_gene: TRBD1; CDR3aa: CASSSGQGAQGANVLTF; CDR3nt: TGCGCCAGCAGCTCGGGACAGGGGGCGCAAGGGGCCAACGTCCTGACTTTC
j_gene: TRBJ1-2; v_gene: TRBV12-3/TRBV12-4; abundance: -; d_gene: -; CDR3aa: CASSLSQGASYTF; CDR3nt: TGTGCCAGCAGTTTAAGTCAGGGTGCCTCCTACACCTTC
j_gene: TRBJ2-7; v_gene: TRBV7-3; abundance: few; d_gene: -; CDR3aa: CASSLGPGSSGRNEQYF; CDR3nt: TGTGCCAGCAGCTTAGGGCCAGGGTCCTCGGGTCGGAACGAGCAGTACTTC
j_gene: TRBJ2-5; v_gene: TRBV5-1; abundance: few; d_gene: TRBD2; CDR3aa: CASGGRRNQETQYF; CDR3nt: TGCGCCAGCGGCGGGAGGCGGAACCAAGAGACCCAGTACTTC
j_gene: TRBJ2-1; v_gene: TRBV12-3/TRBV12-4; abundance: few; d_gene: TRBD2; CDR3aa: CATTAGVSYNEQFF; CDR3nt: TGTGCCACCACGGCGGGGGTCTCCTACAATGAGCAGTTCTTC
j_gene: TRBJ1-2; v_gene: TRBV10-2; abundance: -; d_gene: -; CDR3aa: CASSAGQRDGYTF; CDR3nt: TGCGCCAGCAGTGCCGGACAGCGGGATGGCTACACCTTC
j_gene: TRBJ1-1; v_gene: TRBV29-1; abundance: few; d_gene: TRBD1; CDR3aa: CSAVGQDSNTEAFF; CDR3nt: TGCAGCGCCGTGGGACAGGATTCGAACACTGAAGCTTTCTTT
j_gene: TRBJ2-3; v_gene: TRBV6-6; abundance: -; d_gene: -; CDR3aa: CASSYLEGSTDTQYF; CDR3nt: TGTGCCAGCAGTTACTTGGAGGGGAGCACAGATACGCAGTATTTT
j_gene: TRBJ2-5; v_gene: TRBV12-3/TRBV12-4; abundance: few; d_gene: TRBD2; CDR3aa: CASSHPRLAGGLGTQYF; CDR3nt: TGTGCCAGCAGTCACCCGAGACTAGCGGGGGGGCTAGGGACCCAGTACTTC
j_gene: TRBJ1-1; v_gene: TRBV29-1; abundance: -; d_gene: -; CDR3aa: CSVGAVVNTEAFF; CDR3nt: TGCAGCGTTGGGGCGGTTGTGAACACTGAAGCTTTCTTT
j_gene: TRBJ2-5; v_gene: TRBV12-3/TRBV12-4; abundance: -; d_gene: -; CDR3aa: CASSTGAQETQYF; CDR3nt: TGTGCCAGCAGTACCGGGGCCCAAGAGACCCAGTACTTC
j_gene: TRBJ2-3; v_gene: TRBV4-1; abundance: -; d_gene: TRBD1; CDR3aa: CASSPTQTGADTQYF; CDR3nt: TGCGCCAGCAGCCCCACTCAAACAGGGGCAGATACGCAGTATTTT
j_gene: TRBJ2-5; v_gene: TRBV3-1; abundance: -; d_gene: -; CDR3aa: CASSYRVTQYF; CDR3nt: TGTGCCAGCAGCTACCGGGTCACCCAGTACTTC
j_gene: TRBJ2-1; v_gene: TRBV29-1; abundance: -; d_gene: -; CDR3aa: CSVGLLESANSYNEQFF; CDR3nt: TGCAGCGTTGGACTCCTGGAGAGCGCAAACTCCTACAATGAGCAGTTCTTC
j_gene: TRBJ2-3; v_gene: TRBV7-2; abundance: -; d_gene: -; CDR3aa: CASSQFEGGTDTQYF; CDR3nt: TGTGCCAGCAGCCAATTTGAAGGGGGCACAGATACGCAGTATTTT